Below are 5 T cell receptor beta chains sequenced from a single sample in a study of T cells in tuberculosis. Libraries were prepared by immunoSEQ multiplex PCR; TCRdb keeps only in-frame clonotypes and omits some of them. The repertoire holds 35,000 to 50,000 clones, roughly 94% seen once, with about 2% in the top ten. The specimen was PBMCs. These receptors were obtained from a donor aged 10-29 years with latent tuberculosis or without tuberculosis infection. Some clones in this sample may be carry-over from other donors' samples.

The chain uses TRBV9 and TRBJ2-5; D is unclear. Germline loops: CDR1 SGDLS, CDR2 YYNGEE. This CDR3 contains 14 residues. V was cut by 4 bases and J by 3 bases, with 13 bases left in between. The CDR3 loop is CASSLPGNKETQYF. The CDR3, as DNA: TGTGCCAGCAGCCTCCCAGGAAACAAAGAGACCCAGTACTTC.

About this clone itself: One end of the junction does not line up with germline, which may come from a read error. The chain uses TRBV30 and TRBJ1-2; TRBD1 agrees at 12 bases. Germline lookup yields CDR1 GTSNPN and CDR2 SVGIG (reference sequence). CDR3 length: 13 residues. This CDR3 reads CAWSVAGQGANYF. CDR3 DNA sequence: TGTGCCTGGAGTGTGGCGGGACAGGGGGCGAACTACTTC.

This clone was picked up a small number of times. The rearrangement links TRBV27 to TRBJ2-1; no clear D gene. The CDR3 consists of 13 residues. CDR1 and CDR2 from the germline V gene are MNHEY and SMNVEV (reference sequence). V was clipped by 5 bases and J by 8 bases, with 13 bases between them. CDR3 bases: TGTGCCAGCAGTCCGCCTCAGAAGTATGAGCAGTTCTTC. Protein: CASSPPQKYEQFF.

The J gene is TRBJ2-7, the V gene TRBV7-9, with D perhaps matching TRBD2 (6 bases). V lost 1 base and J lost 4, with 8 bases in between. The V gene's germline CDR1 is SEHNR and CDR2 FQNEAQ (reference sequence). The CDR3 is 13 amino acids. The CDR3 region is CASSLDRGYEQYF. DNA of the CDR3: TGTGCCAGCAGCTTAGACCGGGGGTACGAGCAGTACTTC.

This chain links TRBV18 with TRBJ1-5; 10 positions agree with TRBD1. Trimming took 3 bases from V and 4 from J; bases not matched to a gene: 0. CDR1 is KGHSH and CDR2 is LQKENI in the germline V gene. There are 14 residues in the CDR3. CDR3 bases: TGTGCCAGCTCACCGGGACAGGGGAATCAGCCCCAGCATTTT. It codes for CASSPGQGNQPQHF.